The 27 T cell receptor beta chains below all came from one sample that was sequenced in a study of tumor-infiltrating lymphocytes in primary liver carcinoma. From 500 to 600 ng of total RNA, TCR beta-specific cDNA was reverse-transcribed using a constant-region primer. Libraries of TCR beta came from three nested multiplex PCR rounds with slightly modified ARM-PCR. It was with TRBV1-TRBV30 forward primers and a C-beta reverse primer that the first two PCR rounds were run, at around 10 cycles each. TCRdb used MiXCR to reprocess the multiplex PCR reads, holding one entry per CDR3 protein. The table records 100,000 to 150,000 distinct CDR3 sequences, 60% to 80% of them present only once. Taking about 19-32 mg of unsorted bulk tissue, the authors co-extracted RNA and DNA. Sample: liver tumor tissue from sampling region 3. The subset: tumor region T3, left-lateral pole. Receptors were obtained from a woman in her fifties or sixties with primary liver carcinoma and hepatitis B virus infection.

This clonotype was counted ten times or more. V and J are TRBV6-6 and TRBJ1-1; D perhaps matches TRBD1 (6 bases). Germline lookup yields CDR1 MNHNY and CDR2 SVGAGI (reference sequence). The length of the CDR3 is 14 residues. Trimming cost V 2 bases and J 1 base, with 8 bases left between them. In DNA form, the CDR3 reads TGTGCCAGCAGTTACGGGGGGCCGAACACTGAAGCTTTCTTT. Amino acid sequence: CASSYGGPNTEAFF.

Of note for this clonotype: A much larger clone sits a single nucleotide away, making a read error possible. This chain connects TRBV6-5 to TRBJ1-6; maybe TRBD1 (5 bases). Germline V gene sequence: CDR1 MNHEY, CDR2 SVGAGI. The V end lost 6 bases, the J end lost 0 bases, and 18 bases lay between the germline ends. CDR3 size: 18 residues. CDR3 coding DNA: TGTGCCAGCAGATACCGAGCAGGGAGCCTCTCCTATAATTCACCCCTCCACTTT. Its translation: CASRYRAGSLSYNSPLHF.

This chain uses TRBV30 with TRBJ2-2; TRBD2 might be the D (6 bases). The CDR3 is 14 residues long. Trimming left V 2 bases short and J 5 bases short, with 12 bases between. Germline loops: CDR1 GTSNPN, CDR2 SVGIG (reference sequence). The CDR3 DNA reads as TGTGCCTGGAGTCTGGGTAGCGGAACCGGGGAGCTGTTTTTT. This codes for CAWSLGSGTGELFF.

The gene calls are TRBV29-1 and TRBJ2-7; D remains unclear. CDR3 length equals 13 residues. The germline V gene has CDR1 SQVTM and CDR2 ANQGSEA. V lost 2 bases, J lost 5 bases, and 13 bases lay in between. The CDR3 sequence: CSVERHGGDEQYF. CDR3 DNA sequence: TGCAGCGTTGAAAGACACGGCGGAGACGAGCAGTACTTC.

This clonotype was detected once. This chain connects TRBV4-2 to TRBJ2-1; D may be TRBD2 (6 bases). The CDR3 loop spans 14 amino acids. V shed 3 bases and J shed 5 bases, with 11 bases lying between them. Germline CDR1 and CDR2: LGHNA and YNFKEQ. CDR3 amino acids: CASSQLTSDNEQFF. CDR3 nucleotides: TGTGCCAGCAGCCAGCTGACTAGTGACAATGAGCAGTTCTTC.

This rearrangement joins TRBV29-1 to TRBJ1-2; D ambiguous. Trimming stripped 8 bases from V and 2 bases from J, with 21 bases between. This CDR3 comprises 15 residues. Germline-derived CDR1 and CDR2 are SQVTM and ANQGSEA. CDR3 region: CSIGNRAILNYGYTF. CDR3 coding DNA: TGCAGCATTGGAAACCGAGCCATCCTAAACTATGGCTACACCTTC.

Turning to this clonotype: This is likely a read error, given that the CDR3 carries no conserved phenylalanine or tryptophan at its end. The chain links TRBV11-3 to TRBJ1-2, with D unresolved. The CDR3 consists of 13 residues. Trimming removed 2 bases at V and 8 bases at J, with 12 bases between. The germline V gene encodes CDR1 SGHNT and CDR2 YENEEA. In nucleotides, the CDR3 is TGTGCCAGCAGCTTACGGCAGGTGAGAGGCTACACCTCC. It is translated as CASSLRQVRGYTS.

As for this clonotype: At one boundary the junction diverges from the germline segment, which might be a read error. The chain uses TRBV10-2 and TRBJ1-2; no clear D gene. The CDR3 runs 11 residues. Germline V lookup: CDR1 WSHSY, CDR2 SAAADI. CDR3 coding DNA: TGCACCAGCAAGACCGGGAAGGTAACCACCTTC. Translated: CTSKTGKVTTF.

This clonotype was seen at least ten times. The CDR3 reads CSVRQGHSSYNEQFF. In DNA form, the CDR3 reads TGCAGCGTGCGACAGGGTCACAGCTCCTACAATGAGCAGTTCTTC. This sequence joins TRBV29-1 and TRBJ2-1; 7 nucleotides align to TRBD1. The CDR3 has 15 amino acids. The V gene end was trimmed by 6 bases and the J gene end by 0 bases; junction bases not matched to a gene: 8. The germline V gene has CDR1 SQVTM and CDR2 ANQGSEA.

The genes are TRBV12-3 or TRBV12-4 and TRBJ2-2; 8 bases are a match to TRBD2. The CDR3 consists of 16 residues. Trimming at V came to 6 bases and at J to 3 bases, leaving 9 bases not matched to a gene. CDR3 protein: CASRPREGEYTGELFF. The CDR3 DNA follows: TGTGCCAGCAGGCCCCGGGAGGGAGAGTACACCGGGGAGCTGTTTTTT.

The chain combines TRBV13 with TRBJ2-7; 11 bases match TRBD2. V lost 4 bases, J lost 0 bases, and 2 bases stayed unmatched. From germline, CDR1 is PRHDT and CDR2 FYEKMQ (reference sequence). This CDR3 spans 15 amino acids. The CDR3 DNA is TGTGCCAGCAGCTCGGGACTAGCGGTCTCCTACGAGCAGTACTTC. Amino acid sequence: CASSSGLAVSYEQYF.

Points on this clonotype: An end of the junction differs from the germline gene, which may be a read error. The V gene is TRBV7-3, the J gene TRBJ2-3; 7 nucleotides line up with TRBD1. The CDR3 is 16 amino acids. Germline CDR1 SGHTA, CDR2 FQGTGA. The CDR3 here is CDSSKLGGSPTDTQYF. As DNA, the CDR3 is TGTGACAGCAGCAAACTAGGGGGCAGCCCCACAGATACGCAGTATTTT.

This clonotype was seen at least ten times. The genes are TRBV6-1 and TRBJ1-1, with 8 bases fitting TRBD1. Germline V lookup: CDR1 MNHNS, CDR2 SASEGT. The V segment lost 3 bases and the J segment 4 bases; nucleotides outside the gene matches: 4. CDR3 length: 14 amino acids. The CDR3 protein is CASSDRGQGTEAFF. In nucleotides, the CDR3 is TGTGCCAGCAGTGACAGGGGGCAAGGCACTGAAGCTTTCTTT.

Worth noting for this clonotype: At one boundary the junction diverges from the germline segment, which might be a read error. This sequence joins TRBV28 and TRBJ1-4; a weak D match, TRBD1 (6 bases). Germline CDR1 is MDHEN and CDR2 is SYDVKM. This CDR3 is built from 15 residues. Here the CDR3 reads CASSYVGTLNGKLFF. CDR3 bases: TGTGCCAGCAGCTACGTCGGGACACTTAATGGAAAACTGTTTTTT.

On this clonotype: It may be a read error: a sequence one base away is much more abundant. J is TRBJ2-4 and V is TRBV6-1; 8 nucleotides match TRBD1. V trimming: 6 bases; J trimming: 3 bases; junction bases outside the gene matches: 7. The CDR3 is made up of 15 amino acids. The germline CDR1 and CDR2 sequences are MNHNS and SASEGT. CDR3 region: CASSELGQDKNIQYF. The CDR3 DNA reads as TGTGCCAGCAGCGAACTGGGACAGGACAAAAACATTCAGTACTTC.

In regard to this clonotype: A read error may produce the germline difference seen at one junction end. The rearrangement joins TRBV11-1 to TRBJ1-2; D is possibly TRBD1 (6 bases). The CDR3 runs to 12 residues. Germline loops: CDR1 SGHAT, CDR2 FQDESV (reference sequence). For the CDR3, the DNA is TGTGCAAGCAGCCAGGGACATCGGGGCTACACCTTC. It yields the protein CASSQGHRGYTF.

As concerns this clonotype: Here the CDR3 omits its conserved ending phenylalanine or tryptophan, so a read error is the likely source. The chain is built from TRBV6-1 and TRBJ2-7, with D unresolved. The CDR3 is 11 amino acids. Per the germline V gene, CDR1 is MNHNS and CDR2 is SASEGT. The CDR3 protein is CASSESREQYL. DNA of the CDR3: TGTGCCAGTAGTGAATCTCGCGAGCAGTACTTA.

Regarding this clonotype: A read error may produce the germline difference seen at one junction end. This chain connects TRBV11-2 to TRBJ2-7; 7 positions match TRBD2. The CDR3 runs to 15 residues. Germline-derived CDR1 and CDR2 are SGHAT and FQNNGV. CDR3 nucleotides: TGTGTCAGCAGCTTAAACGCGGGAGCCTTTAGCGAGCAGAACTTC. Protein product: CVSSLNAGAFSEQNF.

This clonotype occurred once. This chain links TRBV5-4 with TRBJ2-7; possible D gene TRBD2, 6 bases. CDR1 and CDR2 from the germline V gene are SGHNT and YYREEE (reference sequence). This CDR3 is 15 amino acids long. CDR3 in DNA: TGTGCTAGCAGCTTGGTGGGAGGACGTGCCTACGAGCAGTACGTC. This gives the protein CASSLVGGRAYEQYV.

The DNA for the CDR3 is TGTGCCAGCAGCTTAGGTAGGATTAGGGAGCTGTTTTTT. This encodes CASSLGRIRELFF. The gene calls are TRBV11-2 and TRBJ2-2; D is unclear. Germline CDR1 is SGHAT and CDR2 is FQNNGV. CDR3 length equals 13 residues. The V and J ends lost 1 base and 9 bases respectively, with 9 bases between them.

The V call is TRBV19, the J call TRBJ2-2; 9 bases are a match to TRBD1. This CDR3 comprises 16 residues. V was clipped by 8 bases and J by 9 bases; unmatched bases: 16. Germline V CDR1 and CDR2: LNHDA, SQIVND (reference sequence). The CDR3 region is CASRLGDRVRTRELFF. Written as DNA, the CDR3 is TGTGCCAGTCGCCTGGGGGACAGGGTACGGACCCGGGAGCTGTTTTTT.

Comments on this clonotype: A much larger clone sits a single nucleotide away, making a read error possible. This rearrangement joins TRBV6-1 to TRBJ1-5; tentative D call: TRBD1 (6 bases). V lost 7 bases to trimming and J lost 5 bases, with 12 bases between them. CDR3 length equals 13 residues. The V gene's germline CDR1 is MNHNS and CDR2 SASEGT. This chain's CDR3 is CASIKGGYQPQHF. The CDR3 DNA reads TGTGCCAGCATAAAAGGGGGATATCAGCCCCAGCATTTT.

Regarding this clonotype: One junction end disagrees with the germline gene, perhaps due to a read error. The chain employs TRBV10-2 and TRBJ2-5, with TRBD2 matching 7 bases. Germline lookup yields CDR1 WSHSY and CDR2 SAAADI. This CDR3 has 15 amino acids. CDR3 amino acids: CTSNGRENLQETQYF. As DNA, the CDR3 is TGCACCAGCAATGGGAGGGAGAACCTACAAGAGACCCAGTACTTC.

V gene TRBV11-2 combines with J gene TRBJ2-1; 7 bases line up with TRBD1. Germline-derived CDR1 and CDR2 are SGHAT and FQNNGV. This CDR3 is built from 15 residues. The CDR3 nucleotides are TGTGCTGGCAGCTCTCACCTGGGACAGATTTATGAGCAGTTCTTC. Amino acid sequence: CAGSSHLGQIYEQFF.

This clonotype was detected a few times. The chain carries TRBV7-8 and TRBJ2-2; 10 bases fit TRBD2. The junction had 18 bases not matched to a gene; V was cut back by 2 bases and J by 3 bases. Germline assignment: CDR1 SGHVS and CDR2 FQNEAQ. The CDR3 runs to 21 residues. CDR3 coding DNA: TGTGCCAGCAGCTTACTTCAGGGTCTAGCGGGAGTTCATATGTACACCGGGGAGCTGTTTTTT. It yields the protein CASSLLQGLAGVHMYTGELFF.

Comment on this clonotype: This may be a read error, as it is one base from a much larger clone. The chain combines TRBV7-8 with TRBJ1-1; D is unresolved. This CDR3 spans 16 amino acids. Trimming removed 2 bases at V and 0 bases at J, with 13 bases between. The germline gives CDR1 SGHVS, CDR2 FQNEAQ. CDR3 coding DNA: TGTGCCAGCAGCTTACGTCAGGACTTTATGAACACTGAAGCTTTCTTT. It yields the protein CASSLRQDFMNTEAFF.

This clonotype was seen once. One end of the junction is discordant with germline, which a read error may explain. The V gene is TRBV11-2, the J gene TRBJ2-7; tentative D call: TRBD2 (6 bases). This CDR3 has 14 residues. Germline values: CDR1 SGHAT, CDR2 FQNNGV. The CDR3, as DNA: TGCGCCAGCAGCACGACTAGGGCTTCCTACGAGCAGTACTTC. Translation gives CASSTTRASYEQYF.